These 7 T cell receptor beta chains originate from one sample sequenced in a study of blood T cell repertoires in COVID-19. Using immunoSEQ multiplex PCR, the repertoire was profiled, and TCRdb retains in-frame clones only, with some absent. The sample gives 380,000 or so clones, more than 75% of which show up once; 0.95% to 1% is in the top ten. Sequencing was carried out using PBMCs or T cells enriched from blood (not recorded which). The receptors come from a woman under 40 with acute COVID-19.

V and J are TRBV2 and TRBJ2-2; D possibly corresponds to TRBD2 (6 bases). The CDR3 has 15 residues. Germline V gene sequence: CDR1 SNHLY, CDR2 FYNNEI. Trimming removed 5 bases at V and 0 bases at J, with 10 bases between. The CDR3 nucleotides are TGTGCCAGCAGTTCGAGCGGGCCGAACACCGGGGAGCTGTTTTTT. It is translated as CASSSSGPNTGELFF. Looking up the rest from reference TRBV2 and TRBJ2-2 gives the full variable domain: EPEVTQTPSHQVTQMGQEVILRCVPISNHLYFYWYRQILGQKVEFLVSFYNNEISEKSEIFDDQFSVERPDGSNFTLKIRSTKLEDSAMYFCASSSSGPNTGELFFGEGSRLTVL.

The chain has TRBV7-2 and TRBJ2-1; 9 bases agree with TRBD1. The ends lost 5 bases at V and 5 bases at J; junction bases unmatched: 7. Looked up from germline, CDR1 is SGHTA and CDR2 is FQGNSA. The CDR3 extends over 15 amino acids. CDR3 loop: CASSNDRGDDNEQFF. The CDR3 DNA sequence: TGTGCCAGCAGCAACGACAGGGGGGACGACAATGAGCAGTTCTTC.

The chain recombines TRBV14 with TRBJ1-2; 8 positions agree with TRBD1. The junction had 10 bases not matched to a gene; V was cut back by 6 bases and J by 7 bases. Per germline, CDR1 SGHDN and CDR2 FVKESK. The CDR3 consists of 14 residues. The CDR3 nucleotides are TGTGCCAGCAGTCAGTCAGGAGACAGGGGTGGCTACACCTTC. Protein sequence: CASSQSGDRGGYTF.

This chain connects TRBV10-3 to TRBJ1-1; 7 nucleotides agree with TRBD1. The CDR3 runs 12 residues. J was trimmed by 5 bases and V by 8 bases; bases with no gene match: 5. CDR1 and CDR2 from the germline V gene are ENHRY and SYGVKD. The CDR3 bases are TGTGCCATCGGCAGGGGGGCTACTGAAGCTTTCTTT. Amino acids: CAIGRGATEAFF.

The chain combines TRBV5-1 with TRBJ1-3, with 7 bases matching TRBD1. From germline, CDR1 is SGHRS and CDR2 YFSETQ. The V gene end was trimmed by 0 bases and the J gene end by 4 bases; junction bases not matched to a gene: 4. The CDR3 has 15 amino acids. CDR3 bases: TGCGCCAGCAGCTTGGGGGACAGCATGGGAAACACCATATATTTT. Protein sequence: CASSLGDSMGNTIYF.

The CDR3: CASWGGGQPQHF. The CDR3 bases are TGTGCCAGTTGGGGGGGTGGTCAGCCCCAGCATTTT. The chain employs TRBV28 and TRBJ1-5; a weak D match, TRBD1 (5 bases). Germline V CDR1 and CDR2: MDHEN, SYDVKM. V gave up 9 bases and J gave up 6 bases, with 12 bases separating them. The CDR3 totals 12 residues.

V is TRBV5-8 and J is TRBJ2-7; 9 positions agree with TRBD1. Germline CDR1 reads SGHTS; CDR2 reads YDEGEE. V dropped 0 bases and J dropped 4; count of bases not matched to a gene: 5. The CDR3 loop spans 15 amino acids. CDR3 residues: CASSLGDRVEYEQYF. CDR3 bases: TGTGCCAGCAGCTTGGGGGACAGGGTCGAATACGAGCAGTACTTC.